Presented here are 10 T cell receptor beta chains from one specimen sequenced in a study of blood T cell repertoires in COVID-19. The table came from immunoSEQ multiplex PCR; TCRdb's copy has only in-frame clones and leaves some out. The data show hundreds of thousands of clones, around 87% seen once. Sequencing input: peripheral blood. The receptors shown here come from a woman aged 40-49 years who had recovered from COVID-19.

CDR3 DNA: TGCGCCAGCATCAATAACCGGGACAGCCGCTCCTATAATTCACCCCTCCACTTT. As protein: CASINNRDSRSYNSPLHF. The chain is built from TRBV5-1 and TRBJ1-6; 7 bases align to TRBD1. The CDR3 totals 18 residues. With 6 bases clipped from V and 0 bases from J, the junction kept 12 bases outside the gene matches. Germline assignment: CDR1 SGHRS and CDR2 YFSETQ.

The J gene is TRBJ1-2, the V gene TRBV18, with no clear D. The V and J ends lost 2 bases and 6 bases respectively, with 10 bases between them. CDR3 length: 13 amino acids. Germline values: CDR1 KGHSH, CDR2 LQKENI. CDR3 sequence: CASSPYGLDGYTF. CDR3 nucleotide sequence: TGTGCCAGCTCACCATATGGACTGGATGGCTACACCTTC.

The chain recombines TRBV5-1 with TRBJ2-3, with 8 bases aligning to TRBD2. Germline V lookup: CDR1 SGHRS, CDR2 YFSETQ. Trimming cost V 4 bases and J 1 base; bases outside gene matches: 11. This CDR3 comprises 17 residues. The CDR3 spells CASSRRGGGSGTDTQYF. The DNA for the CDR3 is TGCGCCAGCAGCCGTAGGGGCGGGGGGTCCGGCACAGATACGCAGTATTTT.

V usage is TRBV7-9 and J usage is TRBJ2-1; D is unclear. The CDR3 spans 14 residues. V dropped 3 bases and J dropped 0 bases, with 6 bases sitting between them. Per the germline V gene, CDR1 is SEHNR and CDR2 is FQNEAQ (reference sequence). The CDR3 nucleotides are TGTGCCAGCAGCTTGGTGAGCTCCTACAATGAGCAGTTCTTC. Its translation is CASSLVSSYNEQFF.

The chain has TRBV9 and TRBJ2-5; 7 bases line up with TRBD2. Losses at the gene ends were 2 bases for V and 1 base for J; bases not matched to a gene: 5. The CDR3 extends over 15 amino acids. From germline, CDR1 is SGDLS and CDR2 YYNGEE. The CDR3 DNA reads TGTGCCAGCAGCGTCCTTAGCGGGCCCCAAGAGACCCAGTACTTC. It encodes CASSVLSGPQETQYF.

The V gene is TRBV2, the J gene TRBJ1-4; TRBD1 aligns across 9 bases. Germline V gene sequence: CDR1 SNHLY, CDR2 FYNNEI. The V segment lost 6 bases and the J segment 6 bases; nucleotides outside the gene matches: 5. There are 14 residues in the CDR3. In DNA form, the CDR3 reads TGTGCCAGCAGGGGGGACAGGGTAGATGAAAAACTGTTTTTT. It specifies CASRGDRVDEKLFF. The full variable domain, its missing parts supplied by reference TRBV2 and TRBJ1-4, is EPEVTQTPSHQVTQMGQEVILRCVPISNHLYFYWYRQILGQKVEFLVSFYNNEISEKSEIFDDQFSVERPDGSNFTLKIRSTKLEDSAMYFCASRGDRVDEKLFFGSGTQLSVL.

The V call is TRBV12-5, the J call TRBJ1-2; 7 bases align to TRBD1. The V and J ends lost 5 bases and 4 bases, in that order; junction bases with no gene match: 7. Germline lookup yields CDR1 LGHNT and CDR2 FRNRAP. CDR3 size: 14 residues. CDR3 protein: CASGLQGQIYGYTF. The DNA of the CDR3 is TGTGCTAGTGGTCTCCAGGGACAGATCTATGGCTACACCTTC.

Only a few counts were recorded for this clone. This rearrangement joins TRBV6-1 to TRBJ1-1, with TRBD1 matching 9 bases. The V and J ends lost 7 bases and 4 bases, in that order; junction bases with no gene match: 4. The CDR3 has 13 residues. From germline, CDR1 is MNHNS and CDR2 SASEGT. CDR3 in DNA: TGTGCCAGCACCAACAGGGGGCCCACTGAAGCTTTCTTT. As protein: CASTNRGPTEAFF.

The chain is built from TRBV7-6 and TRBJ1-5; D not resolved. V was cut by 2 bases and J by 3 bases, with 5 bases left in between. Germline loops: CDR1 SGHVS, CDR2 FNYEAQ. The CDR3 is 13 residues long. Here the CDR3 reads CASSLTVNQPQHF. CDR3 DNA sequence: TGTGCCAGCAGCTTAACGGTCAATCAGCCCCAGCATTTT.

This chain uses TRBV27 with TRBJ1-1; TRBD1 matches 8 bases. After removal of 5 bases from V and 3 bases from J, the junction contained 8 bases not matched to a gene. The CDR3 covers 15 residues. Germline V gene lookup returns CDR1 MNHEY and CDR2 SMNVEV (reference sequence). The CDR3 DNA sequence: TGTGCCAGCAGTCCGAGGACAGGGAAATACACTGAAGCTTTCTTT. Translating gives CASSPRTGKYTEAFF.